The present T cell receptor (beta chain) was sequenced within a study of shared clonotypes between healthy human individuals. Sequencing used immunoSEQ multiplex PCR; TCRdb keeps in-frame clones, though not all of them. The sample holds roughly 2,000,000 clones, around 95% seen once. Deletions cut 1 base from V and 2 bases from J, with 4 bases between. The CDR3 length is 13 residues. The germline V gene has CDR1 LGHNA and CDR2 YNFKEQ. The naive CD8 fraction comprised CD45RO-negative cells positively selected for CCR7 and excluded terminally differentiated effector memory CD45RA+ cells. Material for sequencing was naive CD8+ T cells from PBMCs. The TCR comes from a young man in good health. Some clones in this sample may be carry-over from other donors' samples. J is TRBJ2-3 and V is TRBV4-2; D gene unclear. CDR3 sequence: CASSQGATDTQYF. CDR3 nucleotides: TGTGCCAGCAGCCAAGGGGCCACAGATACGCAGTATTTT.